This entry is about one T cell receptor (beta chain). Its antigen is undetermined. This CDR3 comprises 14 residues. Deletions cut 1 base from V and 7 bases from J, with 11 bases between. Germline V gene lookup returns CDR1 SEHNR and CDR2 FQNEAQ (reference sequence). The PCR contained 60 Vbeta and 13 Jbeta primers. TCRdb's copy holds only in-frame clones and misses some; the assay was immunoSEQ multiplex PCR. The data show approximately 180,000 clones, about 85% seen once. These donors counted as nominally healthy when sampled, but unrecorded immune exposures were likely. This sample was taken from a study of cytomegalovirus exposure and HLA in healthy donors. About the study: A previous analysis identified 100 million or so unique TCR beta sequences derived from some 170 million T cells. Study-level points and caveats: Later analysis revealed greater clonal expansion in HLA-associated TCR beta chains than in equally common others.

Sequenced sample: PBMCs. The receptor was derived from a woman between 45 and 60 years old in good health and CMV-seronegative. J is TRBJ2-1 and V is TRBV7-9; D possibly corresponds to TRBD2 (6 bases). Written as DNA, the CDR3 is TGTGCCAGCAGCTTAGTGGGGGAGGCGAATGAGCAGTTCTTC. This gives the protein CASSLVGEANEQFF.